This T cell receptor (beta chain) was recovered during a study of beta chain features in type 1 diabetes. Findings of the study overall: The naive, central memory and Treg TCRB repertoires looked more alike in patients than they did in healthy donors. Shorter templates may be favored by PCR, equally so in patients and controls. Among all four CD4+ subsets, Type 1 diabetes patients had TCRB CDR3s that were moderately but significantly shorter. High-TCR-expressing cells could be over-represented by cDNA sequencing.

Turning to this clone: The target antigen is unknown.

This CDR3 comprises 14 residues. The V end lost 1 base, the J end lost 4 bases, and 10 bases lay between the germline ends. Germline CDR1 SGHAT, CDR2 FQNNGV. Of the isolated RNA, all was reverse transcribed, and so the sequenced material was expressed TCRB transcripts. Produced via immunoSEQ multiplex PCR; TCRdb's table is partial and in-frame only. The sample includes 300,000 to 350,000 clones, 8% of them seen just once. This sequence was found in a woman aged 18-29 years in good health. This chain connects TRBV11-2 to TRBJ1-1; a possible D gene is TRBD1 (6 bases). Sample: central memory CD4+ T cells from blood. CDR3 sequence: CASSLARGSTEAFF. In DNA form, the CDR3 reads TGTGCCAGCAGCTTAGCCAGGGGCTCCACTGAAGCTTTCTTT. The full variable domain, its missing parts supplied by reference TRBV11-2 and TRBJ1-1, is EAGVAQSPRYKIIEKRQSVAFWCNPISGHATLYWYQQILGQGPKLLIQFQNNGVVDDSQLPKDRFSAERLKGVDSTLKIQPAKLEDSAVYLCASSLARGSTEAFFGQGTRLTVV.